This T cell receptor (beta chain) was sequenced in a study of blood T cell repertoires in COVID-19. J was trimmed by 5 bases and V by 4 bases; bases with no gene match: 10. Germline V gives CDR1 SGHRS, CDR2 YFSETQ. The CDR3 contains 16 residues. In the original processing: The authors estimated nucleated cell counts from reference gene primer amplification. Profiled with immunoSEQ multiplex PCR; TCRdb holds only in-frame clones, not every one. That table is the source of V, J and clone size, and D and trimming were worked out from the DNA. The data contain around 260,000 clones, roughly 90% of them seen just once; the ten biggest clones take up around 2.2%.

This clonotype originated in a woman in her twenties or thirties with COVID-19, enrolled during active disease. The genes are TRBV5-1 and TRBJ2-7, with 12 bases fitting TRBD1. Sequencing was carried out using peripheral blood. The CDR3 spells CASSLGGGTGGHEQYF. Here the CDR3 DNA reads TGCGCCAGCAGCCTGGGGGGCGGGACAGGGGGCCACGAGCAGTACTTC.